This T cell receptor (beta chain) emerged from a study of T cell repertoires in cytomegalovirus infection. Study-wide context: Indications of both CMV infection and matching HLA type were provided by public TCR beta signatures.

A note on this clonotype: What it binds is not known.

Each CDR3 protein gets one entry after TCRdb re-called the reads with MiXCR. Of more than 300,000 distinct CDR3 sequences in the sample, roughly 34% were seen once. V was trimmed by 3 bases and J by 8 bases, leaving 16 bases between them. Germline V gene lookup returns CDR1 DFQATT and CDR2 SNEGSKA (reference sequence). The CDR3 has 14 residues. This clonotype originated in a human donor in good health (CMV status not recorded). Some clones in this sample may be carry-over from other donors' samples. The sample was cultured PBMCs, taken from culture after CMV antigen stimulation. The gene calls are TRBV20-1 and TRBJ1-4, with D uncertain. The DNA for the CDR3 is TGCAGTGCTAGTCTCCTTGTCCCCCAGGAAAAACTGTTTTTT. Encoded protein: CSASLLVPQEKLFF.